One sample yielded the 25 T cell receptor beta chains listed below, sequenced in a study of shared clonotypes between healthy human individuals. Here immunoSEQ multiplex PCR was the method, and the copy in TCRdb shows in-frame clones only, minus some. The sample has under 2.5 million clones, around 93% seen once; the top ten hold 0.37%. Sample: naive CD4+ T cells from PBMCs. The subset was: CD45RA+ positively selected. All receptors derive from a man aged 18 to 35 in good health. Some clones in this sample may be carry-over from other donors' samples.

On this clone itself: Other nucleotide sequences in the sample specify the same CDR3. The V gene is TRBV7-9, the J gene TRBJ1-2, with D perhaps TRBD1 (5 bases). Trimming shortened V by 1 base and J by 2 bases, and 8 bases separated the two germline ends. CDR1 and CDR2 from the germline V gene are SEHNR and FQNEAQ (reference sequence). The CDR3 covers 14 residues. In DNA form, the CDR3 reads TGTGCCAGCAGCTTAGGAGGGGAAAACTATGGCTACACCTTC. Translated, it gives CASSLGGENYGYTF.

The rearrangement links TRBV7-2 to TRBJ2-1; D is unclear. This CDR3 spans 12 amino acids. V dropped 3 bases and J dropped 8 bases, with 8 bases sitting between them. The germline CDR1 and CDR2 sequences are SGHTA and FQGNSA. The CDR3 DNA is TGTGCCAGCAGCTTCCTAGTCGATGAGCAGTTCTTC. Protein product: CASSFLVDEQFF.

A word on this clone: Within the sample, other DNA sequences also encode this same CDR3. The rearrangement uses TRBV5-4 and TRBJ2-3, with a weak D call TRBD2 (6 bases). The CDR3 covers 15 residues. The V gene lost 0 bases and the J gene lost 0 bases, with 8 bases spanning the gap. Germline V gene data show CDR1 as SGHNT and CDR2 as YYREEE (reference sequence). CDR3 amino acids: CASSLGGLSTDTQYF. In DNA form, the CDR3 reads TGTGCCAGCAGCTTGGGGGGACTTAGCACAGATACGCAGTATTTT.

This rearrangement joins TRBV28 to TRBJ2-1, with a weak D call TRBD2 (5 bases). CDR1 and CDR2 from the germline V gene are MDHEN and SYDVKM. The CDR3 is 13 residues long. V was shortened by 9 bases and J by 4 bases, with 13 bases between the two germline ends. CDR3 loop: CASGGGFYNEQFF. CDR3 DNA: TGTGCCAGTGGCGGAGGCTTTTACAATGAGCAGTTCTTC.

The chain has TRBV5-1 and TRBJ1-2; D not certain. CDR1 and CDR2 (germline): SGHRS, YFSETQ. Trimming took 0 bases from V and 2 from J, leaving 11 bases between them. There are 15 residues in the CDR3. Here the CDR3 reads CASSLGTTINYGYTF. DNA for the CDR3: TGCGCCAGCAGCTTGGGCACAACCATCAACTATGGCTACACCTTC.

The V and J genes are TRBV4-2 and TRBJ1-5; maybe TRBD1 (6 bases). Trimming left V 2 bases short and J 9 bases short, with 11 bases between. Germline-derived CDR1 and CDR2 are LGHNA and YNFKEQ. The CDR3 has 13 residues. The CDR3 sequence is CASSQTGSMPQHF. CDR3 coding DNA: TGTGCCAGCAGCCAAACAGGGAGTATGCCCCAGCATTTT.

The chain joins TRBV7-2 to TRBJ2-5, with D possibly being TRBD1 or TRBD2 (5 bases each). Trimming shortened V by 6 bases and J by 10 bases, and 15 bases separated the two germline ends. Germline V gives CDR1 SGHTA, CDR2 FQGNSA. CDR3 size: 12 residues. CDR3: CASRRDPVDQYF. The CDR3, as DNA: TGTGCCAGCAGACGGGACCCGGTGGACCAGTACTTC.

This chain links TRBV9 with TRBJ2-7, with D tentatively TRBD1 (5 bases). CDR1 and CDR2 from the germline V gene are SGDLS and YYNGEE. The germline V and J ends were trimmed by 1 base and 2 bases, with 10 bases remaining between them. This CDR3 is built from 14 residues. CDR3 region: CASSVTGLTYEQYF. The CDR3 DNA reads TGTGCCAGCAGCGTAACAGGATTAACCTACGAGCAGTACTTC.

The gene calls are TRBV25-1 and TRBJ1-1; D gene unclear. Germline-derived CDR1 and CDR2 are MGHDK and SYGVNS. V was clipped by 3 bases and J by 11 bases, with 16 bases between them. The CDR3 contains 13 residues. The CDR3 loop reads CASSDPWSGRAFF. CDR3 sequence (DNA): TGTGCCAGCAGTGACCCTTGGAGCGGTAGGGCTTTCTTT.

This clone has only one observation. This chain uses TRBV15 with TRBJ2-3, with D possibly TRBD1 on 6 matching bases. In germline, CDR1 is LNHNV, CDR2 YYDKDF (reference sequence). Trimming cost V 2 bases and J 3 bases, with 18 bases left between them. The CDR3 spans 17 residues. DNA of the CDR3: TGTGCCACCAGCAGACCGTCTGGGGGCCCGTTAACAGATACGCAGTATTTT. Translation: CATSRPSGGPLTDTQYF.

The gene calls are TRBV27 and TRBJ2-1, with 8 bases that match TRBD2. The V gene's germline CDR1 is MNHEY and CDR2 SMNVEV (reference sequence). With V trimmed by 1 base and J by 0 bases, 5 bases remained unmatched. This CDR3 has 17 residues. DNA for the CDR3: TGTGCCAGCAGTTTATTTCGGCGGGAGGTCTCCTACAATGAGCAGTTCTTC. It codes for CASSLFRREVSYNEQFF.

This chain connects TRBV25-1 to TRBJ2-5; TRBD1 matches 7 bases. The CDR3 has 13 amino acids. Trimming cost V 6 bases and J 6 bases; bases outside gene matches: 7. The germline gives CDR1 MGHDK, CDR2 SYGVNS. Here the CDR3 DNA reads TGTGCCAGCAGCTCGACAGGGCGGCAGACCCAGTACTTC. This gives the protein CASSSTGRQTQYF.

The chain couples TRBV9 to TRBJ2-6; D possibly corresponds to TRBD1 (5 bases). V was trimmed by 3 bases and J by 0 bases, leaving 10 bases between them. Germline CDR1 and CDR2: SGDLS and YYNGEE. The CDR3 loop spans 16 amino acids. In DNA form, the CDR3 reads TGTGCCAGCAGCGCAGGGAAGGTCTCTGGGGCCAACGTCCTGACTTTC. Protein sequence: CASSAGKVSGANVLTF. The whole variable domain, remainder taken from reference TRBV9 and TRBJ2-6, is DSGVTQTPKHLITATGQRVTLRCSPRSGDLSVYWYQQSLDQGLQFLIQYYNGEERAKGNILERFSAQQFPDLHSELNLSSLELGDSALYFCASSAGKVSGANVLTFGAGSRLTVL.

The chain employs TRBV27 and TRBJ2-7; 10 nucleotides line up with TRBD1. The CDR3 has 15 amino acids. Germline CDR1 MNHEY, CDR2 SMNVEV (reference sequence). Unmatched junction bases numbered 2, after V lost 1 base and J lost 2 bases. CDR3 residues: CASSLYGQGAYEQYF. The CDR3 coding sequence is TGTGCCAGCAGTTTATATGGACAGGGGGCCTACGAGCAGTACTTC.

The chain employs TRBV7-9 and TRBJ2-5; D is possibly TRBD2 (5 bases). The V gene's germline CDR1 is SEHNR and CDR2 FQNEAQ (reference sequence). The CDR3 has 16 amino acids. V lost 6 bases and J 2 bases, leaving 19 bases between the germline ends. The CDR3 coding sequence is TGTGCCAGCAGTACACCTTCTGTAGCGTTGCAAGAGACCCAGTACTTC. Encoded protein: CASSTPSVALQETQYF.

The rearrangement links TRBV7-9 to TRBJ2-7; D is unclear. The germline V and J ends were trimmed by 1 base and 3 bases, with 7 bases remaining between them. CDR1 SEHNR and CDR2 FQNEAQ come from the germline V gene (reference sequence). The CDR3 has 13 residues. This CDR3 is CASSLGWDYEQYF. CDR3 nucleotide sequence: TGTGCCAGCAGCTTAGGATGGGACTACGAGCAGTACTTC.

This rearrangement joins TRBV25-1 to TRBJ1-5, with a weak D call TRBD1 (5 bases). The CDR3 loop spans 14 amino acids. V was pared by 3 bases and J by 2 bases, with 8 bases between. CDR1 is MGHDK, CDR2 SYGVNS, per germline. CDR3 bases: TGTGCCAGCAGTGACCCGACAGGCAATCAGCCCCAGCATTTT. This encodes CASSDPTGNQPQHF.

On this clone itself: The same CDR3 arises from other DNA sequences in this sample as well. The J gene is TRBJ1-5, the V gene TRBV7-8; D not certain. This CDR3 has 12 residues. CDR1 is SGHVS, CDR2 FQNEAQ, per germline. V gave up 0 bases and J gave up 7 bases, with 4 bases separating them. CDR3 residues: CASSLAGQPQHF. The CDR3, as DNA: TGTGCCAGCAGCTTAGCGGGCCAGCCCCAGCATTTT.

This clone was detected a few times. V and J are TRBV19 and TRBJ1-1; D unclear. Germline-derived CDR1 and CDR2 are LNHDA and SQIVND (reference sequence). This CDR3 has 13 residues. Trimming stripped 9 bases from V and 4 bases from J, with 15 bases between. The CDR3 bases are TGTGCCAGCCTGAGGGCTGAGGGCACTGAAGCTTTCTTT. Protein: CASLRAEGTEAFF.

Remarks on this clone: One end of the junction fails to match germline, which may point to a read error. The chain carries TRBV5-1 and TRBJ2-1; D tentatively fits TRBD1 or TRBD2 (6 bases each). Germline CDR1 and CDR2: SGHRS and YFSETQ. This CDR3 spans 13 amino acids. The CDR3 loop is CASSGEGGNEQFF. The DNA for the CDR3 is TGCGCCAGCAGCGGCGAGGGGGGCAATGAGCAATTCTTC. Full variable domain (rest looked up from reference TRBV5-1 and TRBJ2-1): KAGVTQTPRYLIKTRGQQVTLSCSPISGHRSVSWYQQTPGQGLQFLFEYFSETQRNKGNFPGRFSGRQFSNSRSEMNVSTLELGDSALYLCASSGEGGNEQFFGPGTRLTVL.

The chain joins TRBV5-4 to TRBJ2-1, with D perhaps TRBD2 (5 bases). The germline CDR1 and CDR2 sequences are SGHNT and YYREEE (reference sequence). CDR3 length: 16 amino acids. V gave up 4 bases and J gave up 4 bases, with 18 bases separating them. CDR3 in amino acids: CASSDGANTGYNEQFF. DNA for the CDR3: TGTGCCAGCAGCGACGGCGCCAACACGGGGTACAATGAGCAGTTCTTC. Complete variable domain (other parts from reference TRBV5-4 and TRBJ2-1): ETGVTQSPTHLIKTRGQQVTLRCSSQSGHNTVSWYQQALGQGPQFIFQYYREEENGRGNFPPRFSGLQFPNYSSELNVNALELDDSALYLCASSDGANTGYNEQFFGPGTRLTVL.

This chain uses TRBV7-2 with TRBJ2-1; 7 positions agree with TRBD2. Germline V CDR1 and CDR2: SGHTA, FQGNSA. With 3 bases clipped from V and 2 bases from J, the junction kept 1 base outside the gene matches. This CDR3 has 14 residues. In nucleotides, the CDR3 is TGTGCCAGCAGCTTGAGCGGGACCTACAATGAGCAGTTCTTC. As protein: CASSLSGTYNEQFF.

The chain joins TRBV7-9 to TRBJ2-7; 11 positions agree with TRBD2. V lost 4 bases and J lost 5; bases outside the gene matches: 10. Per the germline V gene, CDR1 is SEHNR and CDR2 is FQNEAQ (reference sequence). The CDR3 is made up of 16 amino acids. The DNA for the CDR3 is TGTGCCAGCAGCTCCATAGCGGGAGGGCCGATCGACGAGCAGTACTTC. It codes for CASSSIAGGPIDEQYF.

This clone was counted between two and nine times. The chain has TRBV4-3 and TRBJ1-1; D not certain. The V gene's germline CDR1 is LGHNA and CDR2 YSLEER. The CDR3 loop spans 14 amino acids. The V gene lost 3 bases and the J gene lost 2 bases, with 10 bases spanning the gap. The CDR3 DNA sequence: TGCGCCAGCAGCCAGGGAATATTAAACACTGAAGCTTTCTTT. It is translated as CASSQGILNTEAFF.

This rearrangement joins TRBV29-1 to TRBJ2-7; D gene ambiguous. The ends were cut back, 5 bases at V and 3 bases at J, with 14 bases in the middle. CDR3 length: 13 residues. Looked up from germline, CDR1 is SQVTM and CDR2 is ANQGSEA. The DNA for the CDR3 is TGCAGCGTTTTACCGGACGGGCGCTACGAGCAGTACTTC. Amino acid sequence: CSVLPDGRYEQYF.